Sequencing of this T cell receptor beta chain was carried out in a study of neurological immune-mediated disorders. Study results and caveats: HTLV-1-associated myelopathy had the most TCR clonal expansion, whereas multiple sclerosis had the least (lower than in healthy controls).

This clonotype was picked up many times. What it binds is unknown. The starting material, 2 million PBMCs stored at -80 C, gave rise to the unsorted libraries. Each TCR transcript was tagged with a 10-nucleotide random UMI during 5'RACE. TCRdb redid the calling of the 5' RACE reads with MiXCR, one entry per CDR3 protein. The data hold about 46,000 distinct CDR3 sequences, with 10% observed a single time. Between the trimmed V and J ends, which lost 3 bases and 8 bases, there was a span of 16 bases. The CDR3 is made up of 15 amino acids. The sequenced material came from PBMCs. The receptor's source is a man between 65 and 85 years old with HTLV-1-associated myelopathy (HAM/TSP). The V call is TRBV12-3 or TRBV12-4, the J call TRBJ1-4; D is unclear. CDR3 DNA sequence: TGTGCCAGCAGTTTTTTTGCGGAGGGTGAGGAAAAACTGTTTTTT. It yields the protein CASSFFAEGEEKLFF.